Ten or more counts support the clone carrying this T cell receptor (beta chain). This entry is derived from a study of T-cell reconstitution after alpha-beta-depleted transplantation in children. CDR3 length equals 16 residues. Germline V gene data show CDR1 as SEHNR and CDR2 as FQNEAQ (reference sequence). Trimming took 5 bases from V and 4 from J, leaving 18 bases between them. Library preparation (for TCRbeta) was performed with unique molecular identifiers. Each CDR3 protein gets one entry after TCRdb re-called the PCR reads with MiXCR. The sample includes about 540,000 distinct CDR3 sequences, approximately 16% of them seen just once.

Sequencing used PBMCs from the stem cell graft donor, obtained from the stem cell graft. This chain links TRBV7-9 with TRBJ2-1; D could derive from TRBD1 or TRBD2 (5 bases each). The source of this sequence is a human donor who donated a stem cell graft to a child with acute lymphoblastic leukemia. The CDR3 nucleotides are TGTGCCAGCAGCCCCAAAGGGGCGGGCACATACAATGAGCAGTTCTTC. Its protein product is CASSPKGAGTYNEQFF.